This T cell receptor beta chain was recovered during a study of shared clonotypes between healthy human individuals. V was pared by 5 bases and J by 2 bases, with 9 bases of the junction left unmatched. The CDR3 length is 15 residues. Germline-derived CDR1 and CDR2 are SGHNT and YYREEE (reference sequence). Clones were sequenced by immunoSEQ multiplex PCR, and TCRdb holds only the in-frame ones, with some missing. The repertoire holds around 2,000,000 clones, roughly 94% seen once, with roughly 0.13% in the top ten. Adult donors, all healthy and HIV-negative, had no recent acute infections or vaccinations.

Sequenced input: naive CD4+ T cells sorted from blood. Subset meaning: CD45RA+ positively selected. The rearrangement uses TRBV5-4 and TRBJ2-7, with 8 nucleotides matching TRBD2. This TCR was sampled from a man between 18 and 29 years old in good health. CDR3 residues: CASRTGTSSAYEQYF. CDR3 in DNA: TGTGCCAGCAGAACCGGGACTAGTTCAGCCTACGAGCAGTACTTC.